The rows below give T cell receptor beta chains drawn from one sample of a study of CD8+CD57+ T cells in acquired aplastic anemia. One entry per CDR3 protein results from TCRdb running MiXCR on the reads. The sample holds some 150,000 distinct CDR3 sequences, 45% to 55% seen once. Material for sequencing was sorted CD4+, CD8+, or CD8+CD57+ T cells (not recorded which) from PBMCs. These TCRs come from a human donor with aplastic anemia. The conserved cysteine and the conserved F or W are not part of the CDR3 here.

cdr3_aa v_call cdr3_length j_call
ATSDSEGLNYGYT TRBV24-1 13 TRBJ1-2
ASSDRASSGRYEQY TRBV25-1 14 TRBJ2-7
ASSPLDRLSVEQY TRBV27 13 TRBJ2-7
ASRALSLAGGRDTQY TRBV2 15 TRBJ2-3
ASEAGGRDTQY TRBV2 11 TRBJ2-3
ASVGGPMNTEAF TRBV19 12 TRBJ1-1
ASSTRGTGELF TRBV9 11 TRBJ2-2
ASTESWPPLGQPQH TRBV6-4 14 TRBJ1-5
AILAGEVNEQF TRBV10-3 11 TRBJ2-1
ASSGRTVLNYGYT TRBV6-1 13 TRBJ1-2
ASRMEGSGTGNTIY TRBV6-1 14 TRBJ1-3
ASSMRNSEMETQY TRBV19 13 TRBJ2-5
ASSDRDVSPELF TRBV2 12 TRBJ2-2
ASSLFPRETQY TRBV7-2 11 TRBJ2-5
ASSVVAFSNTEAF TRBV9 13 TRBJ1-1
ASSFTSGSFRQY TRBV28 12 TRBJ2-7
ATSWDSYEQY TRBV24-1 10 TRBJ2-7
SARPGNEQF TRBV20-1 9 TRBJ2-1
AISWTQGEQF TRBV10-3 10 TRBJ2-1
SAGTGTYNEQF TRBV20-1 11 TRBJ2-1
ASSPRPGGELF TRBV12-3/TRBV12-4 11 TRBJ2-2
ASSEAIRNEQF TRBV2 11 TRBJ2-1
ASRVGSEQF TRBV5-4 9 TRBJ2-1
ASSIPPGRSNQPQH TRBV19 14 TRBJ1-5